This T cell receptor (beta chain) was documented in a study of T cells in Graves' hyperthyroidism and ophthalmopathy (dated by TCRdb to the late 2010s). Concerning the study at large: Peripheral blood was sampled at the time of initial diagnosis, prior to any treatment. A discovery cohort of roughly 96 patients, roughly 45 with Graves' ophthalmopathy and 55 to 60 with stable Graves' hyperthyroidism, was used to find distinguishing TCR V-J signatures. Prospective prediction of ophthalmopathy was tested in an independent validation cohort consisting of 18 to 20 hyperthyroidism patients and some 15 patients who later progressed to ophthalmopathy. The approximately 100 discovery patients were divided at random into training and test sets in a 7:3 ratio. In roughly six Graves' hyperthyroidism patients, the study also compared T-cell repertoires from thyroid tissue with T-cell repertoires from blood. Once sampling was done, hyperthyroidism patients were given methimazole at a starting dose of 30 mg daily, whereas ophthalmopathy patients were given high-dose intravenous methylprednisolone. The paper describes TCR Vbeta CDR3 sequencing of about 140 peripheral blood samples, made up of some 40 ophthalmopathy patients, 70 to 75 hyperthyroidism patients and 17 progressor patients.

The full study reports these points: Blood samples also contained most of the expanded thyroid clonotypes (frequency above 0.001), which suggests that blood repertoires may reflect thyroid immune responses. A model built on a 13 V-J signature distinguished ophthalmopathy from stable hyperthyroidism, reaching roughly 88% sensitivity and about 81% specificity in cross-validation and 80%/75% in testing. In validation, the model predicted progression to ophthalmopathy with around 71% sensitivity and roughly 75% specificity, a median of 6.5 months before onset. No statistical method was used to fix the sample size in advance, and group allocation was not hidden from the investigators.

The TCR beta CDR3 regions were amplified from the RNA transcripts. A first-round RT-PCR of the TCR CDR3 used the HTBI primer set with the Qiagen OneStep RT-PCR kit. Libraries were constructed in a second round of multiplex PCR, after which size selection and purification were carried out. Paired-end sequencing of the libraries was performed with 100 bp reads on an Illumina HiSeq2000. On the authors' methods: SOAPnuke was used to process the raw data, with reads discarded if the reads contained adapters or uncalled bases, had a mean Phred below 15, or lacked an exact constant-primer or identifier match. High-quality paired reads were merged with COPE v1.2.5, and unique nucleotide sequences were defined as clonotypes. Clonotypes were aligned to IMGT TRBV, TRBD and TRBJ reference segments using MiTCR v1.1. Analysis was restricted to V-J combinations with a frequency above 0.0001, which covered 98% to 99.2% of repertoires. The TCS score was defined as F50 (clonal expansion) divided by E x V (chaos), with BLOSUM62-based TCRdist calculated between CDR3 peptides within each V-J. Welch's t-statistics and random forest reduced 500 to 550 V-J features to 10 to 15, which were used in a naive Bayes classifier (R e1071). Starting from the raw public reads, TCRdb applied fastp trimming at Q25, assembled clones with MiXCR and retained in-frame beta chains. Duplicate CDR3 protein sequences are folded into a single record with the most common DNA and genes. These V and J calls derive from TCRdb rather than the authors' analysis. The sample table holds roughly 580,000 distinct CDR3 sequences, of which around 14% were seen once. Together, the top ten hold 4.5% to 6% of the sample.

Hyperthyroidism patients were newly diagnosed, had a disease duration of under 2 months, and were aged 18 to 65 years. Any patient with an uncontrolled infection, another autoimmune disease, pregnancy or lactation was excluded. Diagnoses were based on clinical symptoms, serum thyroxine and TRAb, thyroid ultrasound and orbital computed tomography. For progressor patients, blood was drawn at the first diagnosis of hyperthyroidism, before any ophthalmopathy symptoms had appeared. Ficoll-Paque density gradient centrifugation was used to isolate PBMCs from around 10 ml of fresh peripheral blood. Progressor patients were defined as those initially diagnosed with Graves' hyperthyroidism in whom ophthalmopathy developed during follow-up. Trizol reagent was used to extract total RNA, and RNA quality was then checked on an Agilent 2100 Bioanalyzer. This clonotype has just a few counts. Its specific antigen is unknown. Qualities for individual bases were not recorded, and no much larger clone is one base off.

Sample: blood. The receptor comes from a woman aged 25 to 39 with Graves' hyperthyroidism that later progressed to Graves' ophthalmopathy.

DNA sequence: TGCAGTGCTAGACGACTAGCGGGAGGGCCGGATGAGCAGTTCTTC. This codes for CSARRLAGGPDEQFF. The chain employs TRBV20-1 and TRBJ2-1; a stretch of 14 junction bases matches TRBD2. Clipping removes 2 bases from V and 8 bases from J, with 5 as the unmatched junction base count. The CDR3 runs 15 amino acids, cysteine and phenylalanine included. Just CDR3 DNA is preserved here, 45 bases in frame from base 1. CDR1 and CDR2 (DFQATT, SNEGSKA) derive from the germline V gene (reference sequence).